The next 32 T cell receptor beta chains were all read from a single sample in a study of blood T cell repertoires in COVID-19. Sequenced by immunoSEQ multiplex PCR; TCRdb stores in-frame clones only, minus some. Of approximately 71,000 clones listed, about three quarters were seen once; the top ten hold 23%. Sample: peripheral blood. These receptors all stem from a human donor in a cohort sampled during active COVID-19.

The chain combines TRBV20-1 with TRBJ1-4, with D unresolved. V was cut by 3 bases and J by 6 bases, with 8 bases left in between. Germline V gene sequence: CDR1 DFQATT, CDR2 SNEGSKA (reference sequence). The CDR3 length is 12 residues. CDR3 sequence (DNA): TGCAGTGCTAGTGGGCAGGATGAAAAACTGTTTTTT. Translating gives CSASGQDEKLFF.

This chain connects TRBV4-2 to TRBJ1-4; no firm D call. There are 16 residues in the CDR3. CDR1 and CDR2 from the germline V gene are LGHNA and YNFKEQ. V was clipped by 0 bases and J by 0 bases, with 8 bases between them. As DNA, the CDR3 is TGTGCCAGCAGCCAAGATGCCCCAGCAACTAATGAAAAACTGTTTTTT. This sequence encodes CASSQDAPATNEKLFF.

V gene TRBV28 combines with J gene TRBJ2-5; tentative D call: TRBD2 (5 bases). Trimming shortened V by 3 bases and J by 5 bases, and 13 bases separated the two germline ends. The length of the CDR3 is 14 residues. The germline V gene encodes CDR1 MDHEN and CDR2 SYDVKM. The CDR3, as DNA: TGTGCCAGCAGTTTCCCGCGGACTGAGGAGACCCAGTACTTC. It specifies CASSFPRTEETQYF. The variable domain in full, completed from reference TRBV28 and TRBJ2-5, reads DVKVTQSSRYLVKRTGEKVFLECVQDMDHENMFWYRQDPGLGLRLIYFSYDVKMKEKGDIPEGYSVSREKKERFSLILESASTNQTSMYLCASSFPRTEETQYFGPGTRLLVL.

The chain uses TRBV5-1 and TRBJ2-7; 11 bases agree with TRBD2. The CDR3 contains 15 residues. The germline CDR1 and CDR2 sequences are SGHRS and YFSETQ. Unmatched junction bases numbered 5, after V lost 4 bases and J lost 2 bases. The CDR3: CASSPTSGGAYEQYF. CDR3 in DNA: TGCGCCAGCAGCCCCACTAGCGGGGGCGCCTACGAGCAGTACTTC.

V gene TRBV19 combines with J gene TRBJ1-5; D call uncertain. The CDR3 is made up of 14 amino acids. The germline V gene encodes CDR1 LNHDA and CDR2 SQIVND (reference sequence). Deletions cut 8 bases from V and 3 bases from J, with 14 bases between. CDR3 residues: CASRWAHLNQPQHF. CDR3 DNA sequence: TGTGCCAGTCGCTGGGCTCATCTCAATCAGCCCCAGCATTTT.

The genes are TRBV7-2 and TRBJ2-7; 10 bases align to TRBD1. The CDR3 length is 15 residues. Germline V CDR1 and CDR2: SGHTA, FQGNSA. With V trimmed by 2 bases and J by 0 bases, 1 base remained unmatched. CDR3: CASSLWDRGSYEQYF. CDR3 nucleotides: TGTGCCAGCAGCTTATGGGACAGGGGCTCCTACGAGCAGTACTTC.

This sequence joins TRBV6-1 and TRBJ2-1; TRBD1 agrees at 8 bases. CDR1 is MNHNS, CDR2 SASEGT, per germline. This CDR3 comprises 14 residues. After removal of 7 bases from V and 4 bases from J, the junction contained 6 bases not matched to a gene. For the CDR3, the DNA is TGTGCCAGCAAACAAACAGGGGGATACAATGAGCAGTTCTTC. Protein product: CASKQTGGYNEQFF.

The chain joins TRBV5-4 to TRBJ2-5; the match to TRBD1 covers 9 bases. CDR1 and CDR2 (germline): SGHNT, YYREEE (reference sequence). The CDR3 contains 14 residues. V lost 5 bases and J lost 5; bases outside the gene matches: 7. In nucleotides, the CDR3 is TGTGCCAGCAGGCAAACAGGGGGCGAGGAGACCCAGTACTTC. This translates into CASRQTGGEETQYF.

This chain uses TRBV3-1 (or the pseudogene TRBV3-2) with TRBJ2-5; D not certain. Germline CDR1 and CDR2: LGHDT and YNNKEL (reference sequence). CDR3 length: 13 amino acids. The germline V and J ends were trimmed by 0 bases and 7 bases, with 9 bases remaining between them. This CDR3 is CASSQDDRGTQYF. CDR3 coding DNA: TGTGCCAGCAGCCAAGATGACCGCGGGACCCAGTACTTC.

The gene calls are TRBV6-1 and TRBJ1-2; the match to TRBD1 covers 11 bases. The trim removed 3 bases at V and 5 bases at J, leaving 5 bases unmatched. CDR3 size: 15 residues. Germline CDR1 and CDR2: MNHNS and SASEGT. The CDR3 loop is CASSDRDRGSYGYTF. CDR3 DNA sequence: TGTGCCAGCAGTGACCGGGACAGGGGGTCGTATGGCTACACCTTC.

V is TRBV28 and J is TRBJ1-2, with 9 bases fitting TRBD1. J lost 5 bases, V lost 3 bases, and 1 base had no gene match. Germline V lookup: CDR1 MDHEN, CDR2 SYDVKM. The CDR3 has 13 residues. The CDR3 reads CASSLGTGYGYTF. Here the CDR3 DNA reads TGTGCCAGCAGTTTGGGGACAGGGTATGGCTACACCTTC.

The chain uses TRBV3-1 (or the pseudogene TRBV3-2) and TRBJ1-2, with unresolved D. CDR1 LGHDT and CDR2 YNNKEL come from the germline V gene (reference sequence). Trimming cost V 1 base and J 5 bases, with 8 bases left between them. CDR3 length: 13 residues. Here the CDR3 DNA reads TGTGCCAGCAGCCAAGTCCGGGAATATGGCTACACCTTC. It translates to CASSQVREYGYTF.

The genes are TRBV6-5 and TRBJ1-3, with a possible D match to TRBD1 (5 bases). CDR1 and CDR2 from the germline V gene are MNHEY and SVGAGI. The CDR3 has 15 residues. V lost 6 bases and J lost 1, with 13 bases in between. CDR3 nucleotides: TGTGCCAGCAGCGAGGGACGGGGGTCTGGAAACACCATATATTTT. Translating it yields CASSEGRGSGNTIYF.

The CDR3 DNA sequence: TGCGCCAGCAGCTTGGTTGCCGACGGGGTCACTGAAGCTTTCTTT. Translating gives CASSLVADGVTEAFF. The chain combines TRBV5-1 with TRBJ1-1; D gene uncertain. The length of the CDR3 is 15 residues. Trimming took off 0 bases at V and 4 bases at J, with 13 bases between the two ends. CDR1 SGHRS and CDR2 YFSETQ come from the germline V gene.

This clone was found a few times. This chain connects TRBV6-5 to TRBJ1-6; 9 bases are a match to TRBD1. The germline CDR1 and CDR2 sequences are MNHEY and SVGAGI. This CDR3 spans 14 amino acids. V dropped 4 bases and J dropped 8; count of bases not matched to a gene: 3. The CDR3 DNA follows: TGTGCCAGCAGTTCCGGGACAGGGTATTCACCCCTCCACTTT. The encoded protein is CASSSGTGYSPLHF.

The chain has TRBV6-6 and TRBJ2-1; D perhaps matches TRBD2 (5 bases). Trimming stripped 5 bases from V and 6 bases from J, with 17 bases between. The CDR3 is 15 amino acids. Germline CDR1 is MNHNY and CDR2 is SVGAGI (reference sequence). The CDR3, as DNA: TGTGCCAGCAGTGGCACACGGAGGAGGAGCAATGAGCAGTTCTTC. Protein: CASSGTRRRSNEQFF.

This clone was observed at least ten times. The V call is TRBV9, the J call TRBJ2-2; D not certain. The CDR3 consists of 15 residues. Germline V gene data show CDR1 as SGDLS and CDR2 as YYNGEE. V was clipped by 0 bases and J by 4 bases, with 10 bases between them. This CDR3 reads CASSVAVPGTGELFF. The CDR3 coding sequence is TGTGCCAGCAGCGTAGCGGTCCCGGGCACCGGGGAGCTGTTTTTT.

The CDR3 coding sequence is TGTGCCAGCCACAACAGGGGGCATCAGCCCCAGCATTTT. Amino acids: CASHNRGHQPQHF. V and J are TRBV28 and TRBJ1-5, with 9 positions matching TRBD1. CDR1 is MDHEN and CDR2 is SYDVKM in the germline V gene. V shed 8 bases and J 5 bases; nucleotides not matched to a gene: 4. The CDR3 covers 13 residues.

The chain has TRBV24-1 and TRBJ2-2, with a weak D call TRBD1 (6 bases). The CDR3 sequence is 17 residues long. Trimming took 5 bases from V and 3 from J, leaving 18 bases between them. Germline V gene data show CDR1 as KGHDR and CDR2 as SFDVKD. CDR3 in DNA: TGTGCCACCAGTGGGCCCTCTCAGGGGTGGGACACCGGGGAGCTGTTTTTT. Amino acids: CATSGPSQGWDTGELFF.

The CDR3 coding sequence is TGTGCCAGCAGCTTCGGGACACTGAACACCGGGGAGCTGTTTTTT. Its translation is CASSFGTLNTGELFF. This rearrangement joins TRBV5-6 to TRBJ2-2, with a possible D match to TRBD1 (6 bases). Between the trimmed V and J ends, which lost 2 bases and 1 base, there was a span of 9 bases. Germline CDR1 is SGHDT and CDR2 is YYEEEE. This CDR3 is 15 amino acids long. Full variable domain (rest looked up from reference TRBV5-6 and TRBJ2-2): DAGVTQSPTHLIKTRGQQVTLRCSPKSGHDTVSWYQQALGQGPQFIFQYYEEEERQRGNFPDRFSGHQFPNYSSELNVNALLLGDSALYLCASSFGTLNTGELFFGEGSRLTVL.

V is TRBV27 and J is TRBJ2-1; no reliable D call. V was cut by 5 bases and J by 3 bases, with 8 bases left in between. The CDR3 runs 13 residues. Germline V lookup: CDR1 MNHEY, CDR2 SMNVEV (reference sequence). The CDR3 loop reads CASSLTGYNEQFF. The CDR3 DNA is TGTGCCAGCAGTCTGACTGGCTACAATGAGCAGTTCTTC.

The chain links TRBV19 to TRBJ1-5; perhaps TRBD1 as D (6 bases). V was clipped by 7 bases and J by 0 bases, with 28 bases between them. CDR1 and CDR2 (germline): LNHDA, SQIVND (reference sequence). The CDR3 has 20 residues. Here the CDR3 reads CASKPTEAGETLFSNQPQHF. The CDR3 nucleotides read TGTGCCAGTAAACCAACGGAGGCAGGGGAGACGCTATTTAGCAATCAGCCCCAGCATTTT. Full variable domain (rest looked up from reference TRBV19 and TRBJ1-5): DGGITQSPKYLFRKEGQNVTLSCEQNLNHDAMYWYRQDPGQGLRLIYYSQIVNDFQKGDIAEGYSVSREKKESFPLTVTSAQKNPTAFYLCASKPTEAGETLFSNQPQHFGDGTRLSIL.

This clone was seen only a few times. The chain combines TRBV30 with TRBJ1-2; D gene uncertain. V dropped 5 bases and J dropped 12 bases, with 16 bases sitting between them. The CDR3 has 11 amino acids. Germline CDR1 reads GTSNPN; CDR2 reads SVGIG (reference sequence). The CDR3 coding sequence is TGTGCCTGGGCGATTGGGGAGTTGGACACCTTC. Protein sequence: CAWAIGELDTF. Using reference TRBV30 and TRBJ1-2 for the parts outside the CDR3, the full variable domain is SQTIHQWPATLVQPVGSPLSLECTVEGTSNPNLYWYRQAAGRGLQLLFYSVGIGQISSEVPQNLSASRPQDRQFILSSKKLLLSDSGFYLCAWAIGELDTFGSGTRLTVV.

This chain joins TRBV7-9 and TRBJ1-2; 7 nucleotides align to TRBD1. V lost 11 bases, J lost 4 bases, and 13 bases stayed unmatched. Germline V lookup: CDR1 SEHNR, CDR2 FQNEAQ (reference sequence). The CDR3 sequence is 14 residues long. The CDR3: CAGQTGQGIYGYTF. Written as DNA, the CDR3 is TGTGCCGGACAGACAGGGCAGGGTATCTATGGCTACACCTTC.

The chain has TRBV2 and TRBJ2-3, with 8 bases aligning to TRBD2. Germline CDR1 and CDR2: SNHLY and FYNNEI. The CDR3 runs to 14 residues. Trimming removed 5 bases from V and 2 bases from J; junction bases left unmatched: 3. The CDR3 sequence: CASSPGLATDTQYF. The CDR3 DNA follows: TGTGCCAGCAGTCCAGGACTAGCCACAGATACGCAGTATTTT.

This chain links TRBV28 with TRBJ2-1; D possibly corresponds to TRBD1 (5 bases). CDR1 and CDR2 (germline): MDHEN, SYDVKM. This CDR3 is built from 13 residues. V lost 5 bases, J lost 6 bases, and 11 bases lay in between. Written as DNA, the CDR3 is TGTGCCAGCAGTCTAGGGGTCCCCAATGAGCAGTTCTTC. Its translation is CASSLGVPNEQFF.

This sequence joins TRBV3-1 (or the pseudogene TRBV3-2) and TRBJ2-1; 9 bases are a match to TRBD1. V lost 5 bases, J lost 7 bases, and 9 bases stayed unmatched. CDR3 length: 15 amino acids. The germline CDR1 and CDR2 sequences are LGHDT and YNNKEL (reference sequence). CDR3 residues: CASSDPGQGLNEQFF. The CDR3 DNA reads TGTGCCAGCAGCGACCCGGGACAGGGCCTAAATGAGCAGTTCTTC.

This chain joins TRBV11-3 and TRBJ1-5; D uncertain. This CDR3 region has 13 residues. Between the trimmed V and J ends, which lost 0 bases and 7 bases, there was a span of 7 bases. The V gene's germline CDR1 is SGHNT and CDR2 YENEEA. CDR3: CASSLDPLQPQHF. The CDR3 bases are TGTGCCAGCAGCTTAGATCCGTTGCAGCCCCAGCATTTT.

The J gene is TRBJ1-2, the V gene TRBV9, with 8 nucleotides matching TRBD1. Germline V gene data show CDR1 as SGDLS and CDR2 as YYNGEE. The CDR3 consists of 16 residues. J lost 2 bases, V lost 1 base, and 7 bases had no gene match. CDR3 in amino acids: CASSVSKGDRNYGYTF. Written as DNA, the CDR3 is TGTGCCAGCAGCGTAAGTAAAGGGGACAGGAACTATGGCTACACCTTC.

The chain has TRBV7-6 and TRBJ1-1; 7 positions match TRBD1. Germline lookup yields CDR1 SGHVS and CDR2 FNYEAQ. J gave up 7 bases and V 1 base, and 9 bases lay outside the gene matches. This CDR3 has 15 residues. CDR3 amino acids: CASSLEDRRPNEAFF. The CDR3 bases are TGTGCCAGCAGCTTAGAGGACAGGCGCCCTAATGAAGCTTTCTTT.

This clone appeared once. J is TRBJ1-1 and V is TRBV28; 9 bases align to TRBD1. Germline V CDR1 and CDR2: MDHEN, SYDVKM. The ends lost 2 bases at V and 4 bases at J; junction bases unmatched: 26. This CDR3 comprises 22 residues. The CDR3 nucleotides read TGTGCCAGCAGTTTAACCCTCCTAGAACGGCTAGTTAGGGACAGGGTGGGCACTGAAGCTTTCTTT. Translating gives CASSLTLLERLVRDRVGTEAFF.

The genes are TRBV11-3 and TRBJ2-2; a possible D gene is TRBD1 (6 bases). The CDR3 sequence is 16 residues long. Looked up from germline, CDR1 is SGHNT and CDR2 is YENEEA. The V end lost 2 bases, the J end lost 5 bases, and 15 bases lay between the germline ends. CDR3 protein: CASSLLTGLGTGELFF. The CDR3, as DNA: TGTGCCAGCAGCTTACTCACAGGGCTCGGGACCGGGGAGCTGTTTTTT.